The 9 T cell receptor beta chains presented below share a single source sample, sequenced in a study of T-cell reconstitution after alpha-beta-depleted transplantation in children. Unique molecular identifiers were used to barcode this TCRbeta library. TCRdb reanalysed the PCR reads using MiXCR and keeps one entry per CDR3 protein. The sample carries approximately 340,000 distinct CDR3 sequences, about 9.4% recorded once. The specimen was PBMCs from the stem cell graft donor, collected from the stem cell graft. The receptors were gathered from a human donor who donated a stem cell graft to a child with acute lymphoblastic leukemia.

The V and J genes are TRBV20-1 and TRBJ2-5; 9 nucleotides agree with TRBD2. V shed 3 bases, J shed 5 bases, and the junction held 19 bases outside the gene matches. The CDR3 covers 18 residues. In germline, CDR1 is DFQATT, CDR2 SNEGSKA (reference sequence). In nucleotides, the CDR3 is TGCAGTGCTAGTGCCTCTCTCCCGCGGGAGGGCCAGGGGGAGACCCAGTACTTC. This gives the protein CSASASLPREGQGETQYF.

The chain carries TRBV7-9 and TRBJ2-5, with D unresolved. Looked up from germline, CDR1 is SEHNR and CDR2 is FQNEAQ (reference sequence). This CDR3 region has 12 residues. The V and J ends lost 4 bases and 5 bases respectively, with 8 bases between them. In DNA, the CDR3 is TGTGCCAGCAGCTCATACTCGGAGACCCAGTACTTC. This encodes CASSSYSETQYF. The entire variable domain, with the rest obtained from reference TRBV7-9 and TRBJ2-5, is as follows: DTGVSQNPRHKITKRGQNVTFRCDPISEHNRLYWYRQTLGQGPEFLTYFQNEAQLEKSRLLSDRFSAERPKGSFSTLEIQRTEQGDSAMYLCASSSYSETQYFGPGTRLLVL.

This clonotype was observed a handful of times. V usage is TRBV20-1 and J usage is TRBJ2-3, with 14 positions matching TRBD2. V lost 7 bases to trimming and J lost 5 bases; unmatched junction nucleotides: 5. Per germline, CDR1 DFQATT and CDR2 SNEGSKA (reference sequence). The CDR3 runs to 14 residues. The CDR3 DNA sequence: TGCAGTGGGGGACTAGCGGGAGACGGAGATACGCAGTATTTT. Encoded protein: CSGGLAGDGDTQYF.

The rearrangement links TRBV5-1 to TRBJ2-7; TRBD2 matches 8 bases. Germline CDR1 and CDR2: SGHRS and YFSETQ. Losses at the gene ends were 2 bases for V and 3 bases for J; bases not matched to a gene: 10. CDR3 length: 16 residues. As DNA, the CDR3 is TGCGCCAGCAGCTTAGTAGCGGGATCCAAGGGCTACGAGCAGTACTTC. Amino acids: CASSLVAGSKGYEQYF.

This clonotype was seen a handful of times. The V call is TRBV2, the J call TRBJ2-1; 16 bases map to TRBD2. This CDR3 comprises 19 residues. Germline CDR1 SNHLY, CDR2 FYNNEI. With V trimmed by 8 bases and J by 8 bases, 18 bases remained unmatched. The CDR3 DNA reads as TGTGCCAGCGGGGGGGAGGGGACTAGCGGGAGGGCCCCGGGTTATGAGCAGTTCTTC. This codes for CASGGEGTSGRAPGYEQFF.

This clonotype was counted ten times or more. V and J are TRBV7-9 and TRBJ1-1; D unresolved. The germline V gene encodes CDR1 SEHNR and CDR2 FQNEAQ (reference sequence). V was shortened by 5 bases and J by 0 bases, with 7 bases between the two germline ends. The CDR3 is made up of 13 amino acids. CDR3 protein: CASSLQMNTEAFF. The CDR3 region has the DNA TGTGCCAGCAGCCTCCAGATGAACACTGAAGCTTTCTTT. Full variable domain (rest looked up from reference TRBV7-9 and TRBJ1-1): DTGVSQNPRHKITKRGQNVTFRCDPISEHNRLYWYRQTLGQGPEFLTYFQNEAQLEKSRLLSDRFSAERPKGSFSTLEIQRTEQGDSAMYLCASSLQMNTEAFFGQGTRLTVV.

The chain uses TRBV20-1 and TRBJ1-4; 9 bases are shared with TRBD1. Germline CDR1 DFQATT, CDR2 SNEGSKA (reference sequence). The junction had 21 bases not matched to a gene; V was cut back by 5 bases and J by 8 bases. The CDR3 length is 18 residues. The CDR3, as DNA: TGCAGTGCTGGGTCTTGGACAGGGGCGTTCAGGGGGGACGAAAAACTGTTTTTT. Encoded protein: CSAGSWTGAFRGDEKLFF.

There are a few counts of this clonotype. The chain is built from TRBV4-1 and TRBJ2-7; TRBD2 matches 11 bases. The trim removed 3 bases at V and 3 bases at J, leaving 19 bases unmatched. CDR1 is MGHRA and CDR2 is YSYEKL in the germline V gene. This CDR3 contains 20 residues. In nucleotides, the CDR3 is TGCGCCAGCAGCCAGGGTTTCGGGACTAGCGGTCTCTCCCCGAGCTACGAGCAGTACTTC. As protein: CASSQGFGTSGLSPSYEQYF.

This clonotype was counted between two and nine times. V is TRBV9 and J is TRBJ2-1; 14 nucleotides agree with TRBD2. The V gene's germline CDR1 is SGDLS and CDR2 YYNGEE. V shed 6 bases, J shed 10 bases, and the junction held 6 bases outside the gene matches. CDR3 length: 14 residues. CDR3 in DNA: TGTGCCAGCACTCGACTAGCGGGAGGGCGCGAGCAGTTCTTC. This encodes CASTRLAGGREQFF. Using reference TRBV9 and TRBJ2-1 for the parts outside the CDR3, the full variable domain is DSGVTQTPKHLITATGQRVTLRCSPRSGDLSVYWYQQSLDQGLQFLIQYYNGEERAKGNILERFSAQQFPDLHSELNLSSLELGDSALYFCASTRLAGGREQFFGPGTRLTVL.